The present T cell receptor (beta chain) was sequenced within a study of CD8+ T cells in alopecia areata. There are 11 residues in the CDR3. V lost 5 bases to trimming and J lost 5 bases, with 9 bases between them. Germline assignment: CDR1 SQVTM and CDR2 ANQGSEA. This clone was recorded a few times. Its antigen is still unknown. Study-level findings and limits: Many expanded lesional clones persisted during tofacitinib (in both scalp and blood). Clonality in the scalp and expanded CD8+ clones ranked among the top 100 were significantly decreased by tofacitinib.

Treatment described: oral pan-JAK inhibitor, 5-10 mg twice daily. Following RNA extraction, reverse transcription yielded cDNA that acted as the sequencing template. The method was immunoSEQ multiplex PCR; TCRdb's version includes in-frame clones alone and lacks a portion of them. The profile covers some 100,000 clones, with about 54% appearing a single time and just under 30% taken by the ten largest. The rearrangement links TRBV29-1 to TRBJ1-1, with D hard to call. The sample here was CD8+ T cells sorted from blood, taken at week 4, from a patient treated with tofacitinib. The receptor was derived from a human donor with alopecia areata. This chain's CDR3 is CSVYERTEAFF. In nucleotides, the CDR3 is TGCAGCGTTTATGAGAGGACTGAAGCTTTCTTT.